The next 18 T cell receptor beta chains were all read from a single sample in a study of T cell responses to AZD1222 COVID-19 vaccine. The data were produced by immunoSEQ multiplex PCR, yet TCRdb's version contains in-frame clones alone and is incomplete. This table holds approximately 80,000 clones, 70% to 90% found once. The source was peripheral blood, collected 28 days after the second AZD1222 dose. These receptor sequences come from an adult who received the AZD1222 COVID-19 vaccine.

The CDR3 DNA reads TGTGCCAGCTCACCAGACAGAGATCAGCCCCAGCATTTT. Protein sequence: CASSPDRDQPQHF. V is TRBV18 and J is TRBJ1-5; possible D gene TRBD1, 5 bases. Trimming pared 2 bases from V and 5 bases from J, leaving 7 bases between. CDR3 length: 13 residues. Germline values: CDR1 KGHSH, CDR2 LQKENI.

The chain employs TRBV5-5 and TRBJ1-4, with 7 bases matching TRBD1. V gave up 0 bases and J gave up 8 bases; unmatched junction bases: 7. CDR3 length: 15 residues. CDR1 SGHKS and CDR2 YYEKEE come from the germline V gene (reference sequence). DNA of the CDR3: TGTGCCAGCAGCTTGGCCGACAGGGAATACGAAAAACTGTTTTTT. Its protein product is CASSLADREYEKLFF.

This CDR3 reads CASSILGAPNEKLFF. CDR3 in DNA: TGTGCCAGTAGTATTCTTGGGGCGCCTAATGAAAAACTGTTTTTT. This chain joins TRBV19 and TRBJ1-4; the D gene is possibly TRBD1 (5 bases). The CDR3 runs 15 residues. V lost 3 bases, J lost 3 bases, and 11 bases lay in between. The V gene's germline CDR1 is LNHDA and CDR2 SQIVND (reference sequence).

The chain joins TRBV6-2 or TRBV6-3 to TRBJ1-2; D unclear. Germline values: CDR1 MNHEY, CDR2 SVGEGT. Trimming took 4 bases from V and 5 from J, leaving 11 bases between them. The CDR3 length is 13 residues. The CDR3 loop reads CASSSLDVYGYTF. DNA of the CDR3: TGTGCCAGCAGTTCCCTCGACGTTTATGGCTACACCTTC.

The rearrangement joins TRBV28 to TRBJ1-2; TRBD1 aligns across 11 bases. Looked up from germline, CDR1 is MDHEN and CDR2 is SYDVKM. The V gene end was trimmed by 3 bases and the J gene end by 7 bases; junction bases not matched to a gene: 4. The CDR3 extends over 14 amino acids. The DNA for the CDR3 is TGTGCCAGCAGTTTGGGGACAGGGGGGCTTGGCTACACCTTC. Its translation: CASSLGTGGLGYTF.

The gene calls are TRBV6-5 and TRBJ2-6; D perhaps matches TRBD2 (6 bases). The germline V gene has CDR1 MNHEY and CDR2 SVGAGI. The V end lost 7 bases, the J end lost 1 base, and 11 bases lay between the germline ends. The CDR3 runs 15 residues. The DNA of the CDR3 is TGTGCCAGCACCAGGGACTTGTCTGGGGCCAACGTCCTGACTTTC. Its protein is CASTRDLSGANVLTF.

This chain links TRBV3-1 (or the pseudogene TRBV3-2) with TRBJ2-3; no clear D. The CDR3 is 11 residues long. Per the germline V gene, CDR1 is LGHDT and CDR2 is YNNKEL (reference sequence). The V end was cut by 4 bases, the J end by 4 bases, with 3 bases between. The CDR3 protein is CASSLSDTQYF. The CDR3 DNA reads as TGTGCCAGCAGCCTCTCAGATACGCAGTATTTT.

The genes are TRBV7-9 and TRBJ1-1, with TRBD1 as a possible D gene (6 bases). The CDR3 extends over 14 amino acids. The V and J ends lost 3 bases and 4 bases respectively, with 12 bases between them. The germline V gene encodes CDR1 SEHNR and CDR2 FQNEAQ (reference sequence). CDR3 region: CASSFTIGGTEAFF. The CDR3 coding sequence is TGTGCCAGCAGCTTTACAATAGGGGGCACTGAAGCTTTCTTT.

Notes on this clone: Because the CDR3's place on the DNA is in doubt, the DNA is left out and the CDR3 is given as listed by TCRdb. The V call is TRBV21-1, the J call TRBJ1-5. TRBV21-1 is annotated as a pseudogene. A total of 15 residues make up the CDR3, ends included. The CDR3 sequence is CASSKYPCRNQPQHF.

The rearrangement uses TRBV15 and TRBJ2-1; D call uncertain. Germline V gene data show CDR1 as LNHNV and CDR2 as YYDKDF (reference sequence). The CDR3 is made up of 15 amino acids. The V end was cut by 1 base, the J end by 9 bases, with 16 bases between. The CDR3 here is CATSRGRGNLGEQFF. The CDR3 coding sequence is TGTGCCACCAGCAGAGGTAGAGGCAACTTAGGTGAGCAGTTCTTC.

J is TRBJ1-3 and V is TRBV7-2, with 7 bases identical to TRBD1. CDR3 length: 15 residues. Germline CDR1 SGHTA, CDR2 FQGNSA. With 5 bases clipped from V and 0 bases from J, the junction kept 4 bases outside the gene matches. The DNA of the CDR3 is TGTGCCAGCAGCCCCGGGACAGCCTCTGGAAACACCATATATTTT. Translated, it gives CASSPGTASGNTIYF.

The chain recombines TRBV7-2 with TRBJ1-4; 8 positions match TRBD1. The CDR3 contains 14 residues. CDR1 and CDR2 (germline): SGHTA, FQGNSA. With 5 bases clipped from V and 8 bases from J, the junction kept 7 bases outside the gene matches. CDR3 DNA sequence: TGTGCCAGCAGCAGCCAGGGGGCGGGCGAAAAACTGTTTTTT. It yields the protein CASSSQGAGEKLFF.

In this sample, this clone turned up once. This sequence joins TRBV6-1 and TRBJ1-2; a weak D match, TRBD1 (5 bases). The V gene's germline CDR1 is MNHNS and CDR2 SASEGT. V shed 1 base and J shed 8 bases, with 11 bases lying between them. There are 13 residues in the CDR3. In nucleotides, the CDR3 is TGTGCCAGCAGTGAAGTCCGAGACAGCGGCTACACCTTC. This codes for CASSEVRDSGYTF.

CDR3 bases: TGTGCCAGCAGCCAAGACAGGGTGAATTCACCCCTCCACTTT. Translated: CASSQDRVNSPLHF. The V and J genes are TRBV7-2 and TRBJ1-6; 7 positions match TRBD1. In germline, CDR1 is SGHTA, CDR2 FQGNSA. The CDR3 has 14 residues. With 5 bases clipped from V and 7 bases from J, the junction kept 5 bases outside the gene matches.

This chain connects TRBV7-2 to TRBJ1-5, with a weak D call TRBD1 (5 bases). The CDR3 length is 15 residues. The V gene lost 5 bases and the J gene lost 10 bases, with 21 bases spanning the gap. Germline lookup yields CDR1 SGHTA and CDR2 FQGNSA. CDR3 loop: CASSPYRDPQFPQHF. DNA of the CDR3: TGTGCCAGCAGCCCGTACCGGGACCCCCAATTTCCCCAGCATTTT.

The V and J genes are TRBV19 and TRBJ2-2, with 7 bases that match TRBD2. The V segment lost 1 base and the J segment 0 bases; nucleotides outside the gene matches: 2. This CDR3 has 16 amino acids. Germline values: CDR1 LNHDA, CDR2 SQIVND (reference sequence). CDR3 sequence: CASSIGLAANTGELFF. CDR3 in DNA: TGTGCCAGTAGTATAGGGCTAGCGGCGAACACCGGGGAGCTGTTTTTT.

The chain has TRBV29-1 and TRBJ2-1, with D possibly matching TRBD2 (5 bases). This CDR3 has 15 amino acids. With 7 bases removed from V and 2 bases from J, the gap between germline ends came to 18 bases. In germline, CDR1 is SQVTM, CDR2 ANQGSEA. The CDR3 region has the DNA TGCAGCGCCGAAAATAAGCGGAATGCCTACAATGAGCAGTTCTTC. Its protein product is CSAENKRNAYNEQFF.

The genes are TRBV27 and TRBJ1-5, with D hard to call. Between the trimmed V and J ends, which lost 1 base and 3 bases, there was a span of 4 bases. This CDR3 contains 13 residues. Germline V gene data show CDR1 as MNHEY and CDR2 as SMNVEV (reference sequence). Here the CDR3 reads CASSLWSNQPQHF. As DNA, the CDR3 is TGTGCCAGCAGTTTATGGTCCAATCAGCCCCAGCATTTT.